The 19 T cell receptor beta chains listed next were all sequenced from one sample in a study of T cells in Graves' hyperthyroidism and ophthalmopathy. Amplified TCR beta CDR3 regions derived from RNA transcripts. An initial round of RT-PCR targeting the TCR CDR3 relied on the HTBI primer set. Via MiXCR, TCRdb re-called the multiplex PCR reads, giving one row per CDR3 protein. Of roughly 350,000 distinct CDR3 sequences in the sample, roughly 15% are singletons; the top ten hold around 20%. The sample taken for sequencing was blood. The receptors shown here come from a woman aged 25 to 39 with Graves' ophthalmopathy.

The sample holds a few counts of this clonotype. CDR3: CASSQSLAGYNIQYF. CDR3 in DNA: TGCGCCAGCAGCCAATCTCTAGCGGGATATAACATTCAGTACTTC. J is TRBJ2-4 and V is TRBV4-1; TRBD2 aligns across 9 bases. V lost 2 bases and J lost 7; bases outside the gene matches: 6. The CDR3 loop spans 15 amino acids. Germline V gene data show CDR1 as MGHRA and CDR2 as YSYEKL.

In this sample, this clonotype turned up a few times. V gene TRBV6-2 or TRBV6-3 combines with J gene TRBJ2-3; TRBD2 matches at 7 bases. Unmatched junction bases numbered 13, after V lost 0 bases and J lost 4 bases. CDR1 MNHEY and CDR2 SVGEGT come from the germline V gene. The CDR3 has 18 residues. Here the CDR3 DNA reads TGTGCCAGCAGTTACTCTGTCCGGTGGGACTATAGTTCAGATACGCAGTATTTT. Translating gives CASSYSVRWDYSSDTQYF.

This clonotype was counted many times. The chain combines TRBV7-2 with TRBJ1-1, with D unclear. The germline V gene has CDR1 SGHTA and CDR2 FQGNSA. The V end lost 2 bases, the J end lost 10 bases, and 14 bases lay between the germline ends. The CDR3 has 13 amino acids. CDR3 DNA sequence: TGTGCCAGCAGCTTAATCTCTGGGAGAGGAGCTTTCTTT. The encoded protein is CASSLISGRGAFF.

This clonotype was seen at least ten times. The V and J genes are TRBV12-3 or TRBV12-4 and TRBJ2-1; 11 bases fit TRBD1. J gave up 7 bases and V 1 base, and 6 bases lay outside the gene matches. The CDR3 consists of 16 residues. CDR3 sequence reads: CASSLDRGQGGNEQFF. For the CDR3, the DNA is TGTGCCAGCAGTTTAGACAGGGGACAGGGGGGGAATGAGCAGTTCTTC.

This clonotype was detected ten times or more. The chain links TRBV30 to TRBJ2-5; no definite D call. The CDR3 covers 16 residues. Germline V CDR1 and CDR2: GTSNPN, SVGIG (reference sequence). V was clipped by 0 bases and J by 2 bases, with 16 bases between them. In DNA, the CDR3 is TGTGCCTGGAGTGTACGTCGGCGTCCGCAGCAAGAGACCCAGTACTTC. Translation: CAWSVRRRPQQETQYF. Full variable domain (rest looked up from reference TRBV30 and TRBJ2-5): SQTIHQWPATLVQPVGSPLSLECTVEGTSNPNLYWYRQAAGRGLQLLFYSVGIGQISSEVPQNLSASRPQDRQFILSSKKLLLSDSGFYLCAWSVRRRPQQETQYFGPGTRLLVL.

The V and J genes are TRBV20-1 and TRBJ2-2; no clear D. The CDR3 runs to 13 residues. V lost 6 bases to trimming and J lost 1 base, with 9 bases between them. Germline V gene data show CDR1 as DFQATT and CDR2 as SNEGSKA (reference sequence). This chain's CDR3 is CSAASMNTGELFF. The CDR3 coding sequence is TGCAGTGCCGCCTCTATGAACACCGGGGAGCTGTTTTTT.

This clonotype was recorded many times. This sequence joins TRBV19 and TRBJ1-1; no reliable D call. The V end lost 1 base, the J end lost 1 base, and 7 bases lay between the germline ends. The germline gives CDR1 LNHDA, CDR2 SQIVND (reference sequence). This CDR3 has 14 amino acids. The CDR3 here is CASSIGVGNTEAFF. Here the CDR3 DNA reads TGTGCCAGTAGTATAGGTGTAGGGAACACTGAAGCTTTCTTT.

V usage is TRBV13 and J usage is TRBJ2-1, with 10 bases that match TRBD1. From germline, CDR1 is PRHDT and CDR2 FYEKMQ (reference sequence). V lost 5 bases, J lost 10 bases, and 14 bases stayed unmatched. The length of the CDR3 is 16 residues. CDR3 nucleotide sequence: TGTGCCAGCAGCCAGGGGACAGGGGCCCCCCTCGGCGAGCAGTTCTTC. Its translation: CASSQGTGAPLGEQFF.

This clonotype appeared many times. The V and J genes are TRBV28 and TRBJ1-1; D is perhaps TRBD1 (5 bases). Germline CDR1 and CDR2: MDHEN and SYDVKM. V was pared by 10 bases and J by 2 bases, with 26 bases between. The CDR3 is made up of 17 amino acids. CDR3: CATTGSDGTLGNTEAFF. Here the CDR3 DNA reads TGTGCCACCACCGGCAGCGACGGGACCCTAGGAAACACTGAAGCTTTCTTT.

This clonotype was recorded at least ten times. This chain links TRBV3-1 with TRBJ1-2, with D perhaps matching TRBD1 (6 bases). Germline CDR1 and CDR2: LGHDT and YNNKEL (reference sequence). Trimming pared 0 bases from V and 6 bases from J, leaving 23 bases between. The CDR3 contains 18 residues. The CDR3 region is CASSQETPPATGSHGYTF. Written as DNA, the CDR3 is TGTGCCAGCAGCCAAGAAACACCGCCAGCTACAGGGTCCCATGGCTACACCTTC.

For the CDR3, the DNA is TGTGCCAGCAGTCTGAACGGGGGGGGGGGCTATGGCTACACCTTC. Amino acid sequence: CASSLNGGGGYGYTF. J is TRBJ1-2 and V is TRBV12-3 or TRBV12-4; maybe TRBD1 (5 bases). V lost 5 bases and J 4 bases, leaving 17 bases between the germline ends. The length of the CDR3 is 15 residues.

Many counts were recorded for this clonotype. This may be a read error: a much more frequent sequence differs by one nucleotide. V gene TRBV2 combines with J gene TRBJ2-5; TRBD1 agrees at 8 bases. Germline V gene sequence: CDR1 SNHLY, CDR2 FYNNEI. The CDR3 runs to 17 residues. With V trimmed by 6 bases and J by 1 base, 13 bases remained unmatched. CDR3 sequence: CASSYDPDRDPQETQYF. The CDR3 bases are TGTGCCAGCAGCTATGACCCGGACAGGGACCCCCAAGAGACCCAGTACTTC.

This clonotype occurred once. The rearrangement uses TRBV15 and TRBJ1-4; 7 bases are a match to TRBD1. The CDR3 contains 14 residues. Trimming at V came to 3 bases and at J to 8 bases, leaving 6 bases not matched to a gene. CDR1 and CDR2 from the germline V gene are LNHNV and YYDKDF (reference sequence). CDR3 protein: CATSSETGNEKLFF. The CDR3 DNA reads TGTGCCACCAGCAGTGAGACAGGGAACGAAAAACTGTTTTTT.

This clonotype appeared many times. This chain connects TRBV12-5 to TRBJ2-1; 7 nucleotides match TRBD1. V lost 4 bases and J lost 7; bases outside the gene matches: 10. The CDR3 contains 15 residues. Germline assignment: CDR1 LGHNT and CDR2 FRNRAP. The CDR3 reads CASGSHPTGANEQFF. CDR3 coding DNA: TGTGCTAGTGGTTCCCATCCTACAGGGGCAAATGAGCAGTTCTTC.

About this clonotype: Mismatch with germline at one junction end may stem from a read error. The chain couples TRBV6-4 to TRBJ2-2, with D possibly being TRBD1 or TRBD2 (5 bases each). CDR1 and CDR2 (germline): MRHNA, SNTAGT. The CDR3 covers 17 residues. DNA for the CDR3: TGTGCCAGCAGTGAAGGAGTGGCAAGGCAGGACACCGGGGAGCTGGTTTTT. Its translation: CASSEGVARQDTGELVF.

This clonotype was recorded at least ten times. V gene TRBV11-2 combines with J gene TRBJ1-1; D uncertain. The CDR3 runs 16 residues. CDR1 is SGHAT, CDR2 FQNNGV, per germline. V dropped 5 bases and J dropped 0 bases, with 16 bases sitting between them. CDR3 protein: CASSPVKVGMNTEAFF. Written as DNA, the CDR3 is TGTGCCAGCAGCCCCGTAAAGGTGGGCATGAACACTGAAGCTTTCTTT.

This clonotype was counted only a few times. The chain couples TRBV20-1 to TRBJ2-1; D is perhaps TRBD2 (5 bases). This CDR3 region has 14 residues. The germline V gene encodes CDR1 DFQATT and CDR2 SNEGSKA (reference sequence). Trimming shortened V by 3 bases and J by 6 bases, and 15 bases separated the two germline ends. DNA for the CDR3: TGCAGTGCTAGGTCGGGGAGATTTTTCAATGAGCAGTTCTTC. Translated, it gives CSARSGRFFNEQFF.

A few counts support this clonotype. The V call is TRBV20-1, the J call TRBJ2-2; 7 bases fit TRBD2. V dropped 6 bases and J dropped 4; count of bases not matched to a gene: 8. The germline gives CDR1 DFQATT, CDR2 SNEGSKA (reference sequence). The CDR3 length is 14 residues. In nucleotides, the CDR3 is TGCAGTGCCAGGAGAGCGGGGCTCACCGGGGAGCTGTTTTTT. This gives the protein CSARRAGLTGELFF.

The chain carries TRBV25-1 and TRBJ2-5, with D perhaps TRBD1 (6 bases). Germline V CDR1 and CDR2: MGHDK, SYGVNS. The germline V and J ends were trimmed by 2 bases and 10 bases, with 14 bases remaining between them. This CDR3 spans 13 amino acids. The CDR3 bases are TGTGCCAGCAGTGAAGTGACACTGGGACACCAGTACTTC. It codes for CASSEVTLGHQYF.